These T cell receptor beta chains were read from a single sample in a study of human T cells and chemical hapten exposure. TCRdb analysed the RACE reads with MiXCR anew, one entry per CDR3 protein. Seen here are approximately 69,000 distinct CDR3 sequences, 10% observed once, and the top ten hold around 6.8%. This specimen consisted of whole blood, obtained in connection with sensitization to the hapten diphenylcyclopropenone (DPC). These receptor sequences come from a woman between 45 and 60 years old with alopecia areata. Some clones in this sample may be carry-over from other donors' samples. The CDR3 runs from the conserved cysteine through the conserved F or W. A D gene is named only where the DNA matches it firmly. Only part of the rows carry a size: once, few, many, or a class if the clone is expanded.

size | D | J | V | length | DNA | CDR3
NA | NA | TRBJ1-1 | TRBV6-5 | 13 | TGTGCCAGCAGTCACCTTAGGACCACTGAAGCTTTCTTT | CASSHLRTTEAFF
many | NA | TRBJ1-1 | TRBV5-1 | 14 | TGCGCCAGCAGCTTGGTACAGGTTGACACTGAAGCTTTCTTT | CASSLVQVDTEAFF
NA | NA | TRBJ1-1 | TRBV19 | 13 | TGTGCCAGTAGGGAAAGTTGGAACACTGAAGCTTTCTTT | CASRESWNTEAFF
few | NA | TRBJ2-6 | TRBV12-3/TRBV12-4 | 16 | TGTGCCAGCAGTTTGGCAGGGAAGGCTGGGGCCAACGTCCTGACTTTC | CASSLAGKAGANVLTF
many | NA | TRBJ2-2 | TRBV10-3 | 11 | TGTGCCATCCTCGGAGCCGGGGAGCTGTTTTTT | CAILGAGELFF
many | NA | TRBJ2-1 | TRBV4-1 | 15 | TGCGCCAGCAGCCAATCATTTGAGATCTACAATGAGCAGTTCTTC | CASSQSFEIYNEQFF
many | NA | TRBJ1-1 | TRBV5-1 | 14 | TGCGCCAGCAGCTTACCGGGACGGCTCACTGAAGCTTTCTTT | CASSLPGRLTEAFF
many | NA | TRBJ1-1 | TRBV7-2 | 14 | TGTGCTGAGGGGGGCAAGGGGAAGAACACTGAAGCTTTCTTT | CAEGGKGKNTEAFF
few | NA | TRBJ2-1 | TRBV7-2 | 12 | TGTGCCAGCAGCTTTTCTCGGAATGAGCAGTTCTTC | CASSFSRNEQFF
many | TRBD1 | TRBJ2-5 | TRBV7-2 | 14 | TGTGCCAGCAGCACCGACAGGGGCCAAGAGACCCAGTACTTC | CASSTDRGQETQYF
many | NA | TRBJ2-2 | TRBV15 | 15 | TGTGCCACCAGCAGAGAGGGAAAATTGAGCGGGGAGCTGTTTTTT | CATSREGKLSGELFF
many | NA | TRBJ1-5 | TRBV6-6 | 17 | TGTGCCAGCAGTATGGATGAGATCGACAACCGCAATCAGCCCCAGCATTTT | CASSMDEIDNRNQPQHF
NA | NA | TRBJ1-1 | TRBV12-3/TRBV12-4 | 12 | TGTGCCAGCAGTTCCGTGAGCACTGAAGCTTTCTTT | CASSSVSTEAFF
NA | TRBD1 | TRBJ1-5 | TRBV29-1 | 13 | TGCAGCGTAATGACAGGGGGCGATCAGCCCCAGCATTTT | CSVMTGGDQPQHF
many | NA | TRBJ2-3 | TRBV11-2 | 16 | TGTGCCAGCAGCTTAAGGACCACCTCACTCCCAGATACGCAGTATTTT | CASSLRTTSLPDTQYF
many | NA | TRBJ1-4 | TRBV20-1 | 15 | TGCAGTGCTAGAATCTTATCACAGGGTAGTGAAAAACTGTTTTTT | CSARILSQGSEKLFF
many | NA | TRBJ1-5 | TRBV12-3/TRBV12-4 | 16 | TGTGCCAGCAGTCGTCGGACGGACGATAGCAATCAGCCCCAGCATTTT | CASSRRTDDSNQPQHF
many | NA | TRBJ2-1 | TRBV18 | 14 | TGTGCCAGCTCACCCGTTGGCACTAGCTTTGAGCAGTTCTTC | CASSPVGTSFEQFF
few | NA | TRBJ2-1 | TRBV28 | 12 | TGTGCCAGCAGTTTTTCAAGGTTGGAGCAGTTCTTC | CASSFSRLEQFF
few | NA | TRBJ2-5 | TRBV3-1 | 14 | TGTGCCAGCAGCCAAGATGTCGCCCAAGAGACCCAGTACTTC | CASSQDVAQETQYF
many | NA | TRBJ2-1 | TRBV12-3/TRBV12-4 | 14 | TGTGCCAGCAGTTTGCTTATGATAAACAATGAGCAGTTCTTC | CASSLLMINNEQFF
NA | NA | TRBJ1-6 | TRBV5-5 | 14 | TGTGCCAGCAGCTTCGCGATTGATTATTCACCCCTCCACTTT | CASSFAIDYSPLHF
NA | NA | TRBJ1-2 | TRBV7-9 | 14 | TGTGCCAGCAGCTTGGTGGGGGCCCTCTATGGCTACACCTTC | CASSLVGALYGYTF
many | NA | TRBJ1-1 | TRBV27 | 11 | TGTGCCAGCAGTCGGGGGTCTGAAGCTTTCTTT | CASSRGSEAFF
many | NA | TRBJ1-3 | TRBV20-1 | 15 | TGCAGTGCTAGAGCGCCGCTGAGCTCTGGAAACACCATATATTTT | CSARAPLSSGNTIYF
many | TRBD2 | TRBJ2-7 | TRBV4-2 | 15 | TGTGCCAGCAGCCCCCTAGGACTAGTCCCCGGCGAGCAGTACTTC | CASSPLGLVPGEQYF
many | TRBD1 | TRBJ1-2 | TRBV7-9 | 15 | TGTGCCAGCAGCTTATGGGGACAGGCTATTTATGGCTACACCTTC | CASSLWGQAIYGYTF
NA | NA | TRBJ2-1 | TRBV20-1 | 15 | TGCAGTGCTCCGCTTGCGGGGCCCTCCTACAATGAGCAGTTCTTC | CSAPLAGPSYNEQFF
many | NA | TRBJ2-1 | TRBV20-1 | 15 | TGCAGTGCTAGAGGTGGGACGTACTCCTACAATGAGCAGTTCTTC | CSARGGTYSYNEQFF
NA | NA | TRBJ1-2 | TRBV7-8 | 13 | TGTGCCAGCAGCTTAACAGGGATAGAGGGCTACACCTTC | CASSLTGIEGYTF
many | NA | TRBJ1-1 | TRBV3-1 | 14 | TGTGCCAGCAGCCAAGTTGACCGGAACACTGAAGCTTTCTTT | CASSQVDRNTEAFF
many | TRBD1 | TRBJ2-7 | TRBV7-2 | 14 | TGTGCCAGCAGTTCGACAGGGGCTCCTCCCGAGCAGTACTTC | CASSSTGAPPEQYF
few | NA | TRBJ2-1 | TRBV6-5 | 13 | TGTGCCAGCGGGAGTATAACCTACAATGAGCAGTTCTTC | CASGSITYNEQFF
many | NA | TRBJ2-5 | TRBV7-9 | 14 | TGTGCCAGCAGCCTGGAGACAAGCTGGGAGACCCAGTACTTC | CASSLETSWETQYF
many | TRBD2 | TRBJ2-5 | TRBV11-2 | 15 | TGTGCCAGCGGGCCGGGACTAGCGGTCCAAGAGACCCAGTACTTC | CASGPGLAVQETQYF
many | TRBD1 | TRBJ1-2 | TRBV19 | 14 | TGTGCCAGTACGGACAGGGGGTCGAGCTATGGCTACACCTTC | CASTDRGSSYGYTF
many | NA | TRBJ2-7 | TRBV6-1 | 15 | TGTGCCAGCAGTGAAGTAAACGGACCCCGCTACGAGCAGTACTTC | CASSEVNGPRYEQYF
NA | TRBD1 | TRBJ1-3 | TRBV5-1 | 16 | TGCGCCAGCAGCCCGACAGGGCTTTCCTCTGGAAACACCATATATTTT | CASSPTGLSSGNTIYF
many | NA | TRBJ2-6 | TRBV4-1 | 21 | TGCGCCAGCAGCCAAGATCATATGGGACTGTTTAGTTCCTCTGGGGCCAACGTCCTGACTTTC | CASSQDHMGLFSSSGANVLTF
few | TRBD2 | TRBJ2-1 | TRBV6-2/TRBV6-3 | 16 | TGTGCCAGCAGTTATTCGGGACTAGCGGGAGTTGGTGAGCAGTTCTTC | CASSYSGLAGVGEQFF
NA | NA | TRBJ1-5 | TRBV6-1 | 13 | TGTGCCAGCAGTCCGGGCGGCGATCAGCCCCAGCATTTT | CASSPGGDQPQHF
few | NA | TRBJ2-4 | TRBV5-4 | 12 | TGTGCCAGCAGCTGGGACAATAACATTCAGTACTTC | CASSWDNNIQYF
NA | NA | TRBJ1-2 | TRBV3-1 | 13 | TGTGCCAGCAGCCAAGTGGAGGGACGGGGCTACACCTTC | CASSQVEGRGYTF
many | TRBD1 | TRBJ2-5 | TRBV7-9 | 15 | TGTGCCAGCAGCTTTGGAGACAGGGGCCAAGAGACCCAGTACTTC | CASSFGDRGQETQYF
many | NA | TRBJ1-1 | TRBV30 | 14 | TGTGCCTGGAGTGTACTGAGGGTGGACACTGAAGCTTTCTTT | CAWSVLRVDTEAFF
many | NA | TRBJ2-3 | TRBV29-1 | 13 | TGCAGCGTCGCCGTAGGGGTTTCAGATACGCAGTATTTT | CSVAVGVSDTQYF
many | NA | TRBJ1-6 | TRBV3-1 | 16 | TGTGCCAGCAGCCAAGACGCAGGCTCCTATAATTCACCCCTCCACTTT | CASSQDAGSYNSPLHF
NA | NA | TRBJ2-1 | TRBV9 | 15 | TGTGCCAGCAGCCCCGGGGAGCGGAACTACAATGAGCAGTTCTTC | CASSPGERNYNEQFF
many | TRBD2 | TRBJ2-1 | TRBV20-1 | 20 | TGCAGTGCTAGAGATAGTCTAGCGGGCAGCTGGGAAACGCCTTTCAATGAGCAGTTCTTC | CSARDSLAGSWETPFNEQFF
few | TRBD2 | TRBJ2-3 | TRBV20-1 | 17 | TGCAGTGCTAGAGATCCAAGACTAGCGGGAGTTATGGATACGCAGTATTTT | CSARDPRLAGVMDTQYF
NA | NA | TRBJ2-3 | TRBV10-1 | 15 | TGCGCCAGCAGTGTGGACAGAGCTTCCACAGATACGCAGTATTTT | CASSVDRASTDTQYF
few | NA | TRBJ1-2 | TRBV4-1 | 15 | TGCGCCAGCAGCCAAGGCCCAGACACAAACTATGGCTACACCTTC | CASSQGPDTNYGYTF